One TCR beta chain is described in this entry. This entry is derived from a study of cytomegalovirus exposure and HLA in healthy donors. Germline values: CDR1 SGHNT, CDR2 YYREEE (reference sequence). V gave up 0 bases and J gave up 2 bases, with 9 bases separating them. The CDR3 is 14 amino acids. PCR was performed using 60 Vbeta and 13 Jbeta primers. Generated by immunoSEQ multiplex PCR, the TCRdb table keeps only in-frame clones and is missing some. This sample's table reports fewer than 95,000 clones. The chain couples TRBV5-4 to TRBJ2-7, with TRBD2 as a possible D gene (5 bases). The sample comprised PBMCs. This TCR was recovered from a woman aged 40 to 50 in good health and CMV-seropositive. Here the CDR3 reads CASSLERDPYEQYF. DNA of the CDR3: TGTGCCAGCAGCTTGGAACGGGATCCCTACGAGCAGTACTTC.